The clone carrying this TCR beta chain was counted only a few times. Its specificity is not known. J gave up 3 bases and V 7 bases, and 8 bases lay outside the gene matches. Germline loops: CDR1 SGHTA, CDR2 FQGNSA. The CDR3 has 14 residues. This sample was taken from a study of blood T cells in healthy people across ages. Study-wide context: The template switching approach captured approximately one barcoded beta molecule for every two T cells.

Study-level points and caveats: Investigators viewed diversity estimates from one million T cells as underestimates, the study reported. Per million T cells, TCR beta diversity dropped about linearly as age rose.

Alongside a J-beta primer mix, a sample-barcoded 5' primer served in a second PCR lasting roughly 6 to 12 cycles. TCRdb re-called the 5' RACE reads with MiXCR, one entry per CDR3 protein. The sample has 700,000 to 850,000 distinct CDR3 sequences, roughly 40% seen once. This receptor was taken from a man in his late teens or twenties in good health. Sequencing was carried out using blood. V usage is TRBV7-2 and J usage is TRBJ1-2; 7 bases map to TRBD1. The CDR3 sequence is CASTWEGGDYGYTF. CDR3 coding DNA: TGTGCCAGCACTTGGGAAGGGGGCGACTATGGCTACACCTTC.